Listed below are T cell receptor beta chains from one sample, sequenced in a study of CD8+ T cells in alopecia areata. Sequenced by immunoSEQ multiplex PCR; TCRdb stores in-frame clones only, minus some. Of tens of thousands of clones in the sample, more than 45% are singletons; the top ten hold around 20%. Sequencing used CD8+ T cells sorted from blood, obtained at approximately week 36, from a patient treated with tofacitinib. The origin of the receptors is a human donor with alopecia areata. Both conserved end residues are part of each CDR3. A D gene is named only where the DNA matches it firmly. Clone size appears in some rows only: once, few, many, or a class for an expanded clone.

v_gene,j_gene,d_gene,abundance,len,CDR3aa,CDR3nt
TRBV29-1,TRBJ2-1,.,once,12,CSVSYAYNEQFF,TGCAGCGTTTCCTACGCGTACAATGAGCAGTTCTTC
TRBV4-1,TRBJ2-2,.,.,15,CASSQADLYTGELFF,TGCGCCAGCAGCCAAGCGGACCTCTACACCGGGGAGCTGTTTTTT
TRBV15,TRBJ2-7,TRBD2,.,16,CATSSKAGAASYEQYF,TGTGCCACCAGCAGCAAAGCGGGAGCAGCTTCCTACGAGCAGTACTTC
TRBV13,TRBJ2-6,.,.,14,CASVPRGGANVLTF,TGTGCCAGCGTCCCTCGGGGTGGGGCCAACGTCCTGACTTTC
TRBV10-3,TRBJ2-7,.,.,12,CAISDSSYEQYF,TGTGCCATCAGTGATTCCTCCTACGAGCAGTACTTC
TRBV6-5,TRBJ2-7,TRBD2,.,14,CASKLAGGVYEQYF,TGTGCCAGCAAACTAGCGGGAGGAGTCTACGAGCAGTACTTC
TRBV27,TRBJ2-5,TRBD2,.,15,CASSLYGGRGETQYF,TGTGCCAGCAGTTTATATGGCGGGAGGGGAGAGACCCAGTACTTC
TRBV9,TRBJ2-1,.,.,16,CASSAPPAGPYNEQFF,TGTGCCAGCAGCGCCCCCCCGGCGGGGCCTTACAATGAGCAGTTCTTC
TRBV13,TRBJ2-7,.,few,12,CASSLGSRGAEF,TGTGCCAGCAGCTTAGGTTCCAGAGGGGCCGAGTTC
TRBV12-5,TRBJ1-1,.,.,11,CASGWGTEAFF,TGTGCTAGTGGTTGGGGGACTGAAGCTTTCTTT
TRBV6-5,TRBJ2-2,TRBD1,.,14,CASNLDRGTGELFF,TGTGCCAGCAATCTCGACAGGGGCACCGGGGAGCTGTTTTTT
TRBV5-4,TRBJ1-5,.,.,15,CASSLDAGVGQPQHF,TGTGCCAGCAGCTTAGATGCGGGAGTGGGTCAGCCCCAGCATTTT
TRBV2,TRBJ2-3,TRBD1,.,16,CASSSRTGESTDTQYF,TGTGCCAGCAGTTCTAGGACAGGAGAGAGCACAGATACGCAGTATTTT
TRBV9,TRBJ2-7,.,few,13,CASSVAYGGAQYF,TGTGCCAGCAGCGTAGCATATGGGGGCGCGCAGTACTTC
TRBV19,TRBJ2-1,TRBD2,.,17,CASSPDLVGLATNEQFF,TGTGCCAGTAGTCCAGATCTCGTGGGACTAGCGACCAATGAGCAGTTCTTC
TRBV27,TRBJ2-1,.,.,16,CASSLSGGHAYNEQFF,TGTGCCAGCAGTTTATCAGGCGGCCACGCCTACAATGAGCAGTTCTTC
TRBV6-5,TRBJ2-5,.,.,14,CASSYSVRQETQYF,TGTGCCAGCAGTTACTCGGTCAGGCAAGAGACCCAGTACTTC
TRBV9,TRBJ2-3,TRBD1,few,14,CASSDGQDADTQYF,TGTGCCAGCAGTGACGGACAGGACGCAGATACGCAGTATTTT
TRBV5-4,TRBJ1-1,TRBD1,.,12,CASSPGGAEAFF,TGTGCCAGCAGCCCAGGGGGGGCTGAAGCTTTCTTT
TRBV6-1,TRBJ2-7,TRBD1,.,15,CASSPDRGRFIEQYF,TGTGCCAGCAGTCCAGACAGGGGGCGTTTTATCGAGCAGTACTTC
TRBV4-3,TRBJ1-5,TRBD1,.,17,CASSLSWGQGPFESQHF,TGCGCCAGCAGCCTCTCGTGGGGACAGGGGCCATTCGAGTCCCAGCATTTT
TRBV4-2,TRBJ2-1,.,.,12,CASITEYNEQFF,TGTGCCAGCATTACGGAGTACAATGAGCAGTTCTTC
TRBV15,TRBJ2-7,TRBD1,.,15,CATSPDRGLSYEQYF,TGTGCCACCAGCCCAGACAGGGGCCTCTCCTACGAGCAGTACTTC
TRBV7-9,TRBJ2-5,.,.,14,CASSFRDSKETQYF,TGTGCCAGCAGCTTCCGGGACTCCAAAGAGACCCAGTACTTC
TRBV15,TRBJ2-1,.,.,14,CATSRAVSYNEQFF,TGTGCCACCAGCAGAGCGGTCTCCTACAATGAGCAGTTCTTC
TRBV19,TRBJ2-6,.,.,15,CASSTFRPGANVLTF,TGTGCCAGTAGTACGTTCAGGCCTGGGGCCAACGTCCTGACTTTC
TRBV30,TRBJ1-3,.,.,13,CAWSEGQGNTIYF,TGTGCCTGGAGTGAAGGACAGGGAAACACCATATATTTT
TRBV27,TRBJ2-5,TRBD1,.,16,CASSESGQGAGETQYF,TGTGCCAGCAGTGAATCGGGACAGGGGGCGGGCGAGACCCAGTACTTC